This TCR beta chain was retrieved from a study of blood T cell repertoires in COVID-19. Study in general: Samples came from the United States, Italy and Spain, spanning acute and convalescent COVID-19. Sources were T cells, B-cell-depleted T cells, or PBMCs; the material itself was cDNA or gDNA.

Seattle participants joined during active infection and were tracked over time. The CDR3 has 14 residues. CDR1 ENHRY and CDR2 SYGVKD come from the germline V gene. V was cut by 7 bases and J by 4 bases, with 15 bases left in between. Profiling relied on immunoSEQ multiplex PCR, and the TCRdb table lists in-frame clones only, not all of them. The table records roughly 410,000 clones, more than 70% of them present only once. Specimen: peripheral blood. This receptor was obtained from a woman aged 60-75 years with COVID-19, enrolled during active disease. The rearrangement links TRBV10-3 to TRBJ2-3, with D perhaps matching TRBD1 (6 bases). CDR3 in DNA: TGTGCCATCACCAGGACAGCCACCTCAGATACGCAGTATTTT. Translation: CAITRTATSDTQYF.